This entry is about one T cell receptor beta chain. Its antigen remains unknown. The data originate from a study of vaccination effects on CD4 cells after COVID-19. Ahead of sequencing, the ViraFEST assay grew antigen-specific CD4+ T cells using viral peptide pools. Isolation of CD4+ T cells took place after approximately 10 days of culture. All vaccine recipients tested negative for nucleocapsid antibodies and had never contracted SARS-CoV-2 infection. IL-2 medium supplanted half the medium on days 3 and 7. Produced via immunoSEQ multiplex PCR; TCRdb's table is partial and in-frame only. Among 74,000 or so clones listed, 80% were seen once. General study results and limits: Researchers reported few convalescent patients and no early post-infection timepoints in the study.

V was pared by 0 bases and J by 7 bases, with 10 bases between. CDR3 length: 14 amino acids. Germline assignment: CDR1 ENHRY and CDR2 SYGVKD. Sequenced here: CD4+ T cells from PBMCs cultured with SARS-CoV-2 spike peptides, sampled before COVID-19 vaccination. V usage is TRBV10-3 and J usage is TRBJ1-5, with D uncertain. This clonotype was sampled from a human donor who received a COVID-19 vaccine. CDR3 nucleotide sequence: TGTGCCATCAGTGAGTCGGCAGGAGACCAGCCCCAGCATTTT. Protein sequence: CAISESAGDQPQHF.